Included here is one T cell receptor (beta chain) sequence, with context. Sequencing used immunoSEQ multiplex PCR; TCRdb keeps in-frame clones, though not all of them. Here the sample spans approximately 92,000 clones, approximately 93% being singletons. The sample originates from a study of T cell changes during pregnancy in multiple sclerosis. The V gene's germline CDR1 is SGDLS and CDR2 YYNGEE. The CDR3 spans 14 residues. V lost 3 bases, J lost 4 bases, and 6 bases stayed unmatched. Material: peripheral blood, obtained after pregnancy. The receptor's source is a female donor with multiple sclerosis, enrolled in a pregnancy study. This rearrangement joins TRBV9 to TRBJ2-7, with 8 positions matching TRBD1. The CDR3 reads CASSAPGQGYEQYF. The DNA of the CDR3 is TGTGCCAGCAGCGCCCCCGGACAGGGATACGAGCAGTACTTC.